This T cell receptor (beta chain) is from a study of T-cell memory formation after mild COVID-19. Employing constant-segment primers, 5'RACE generated TCR alpha and TCR beta cDNA libraries bearing sample barcodes and UMIs. TCRdb reprocessed the 5' RACE reads with MiXCR, giving one entry per CDR3 protein. The sample consists of a few hundred thousand distinct CDR3 sequences, approximately 30% of them appearing once. Germline V gene data show CDR1 as LGHDT and CDR2 as YNNKEL (reference sequence). There are 16 residues in the CDR3. V shed 4 bases and J 7 bases; nucleotides not matched to a gene: 6. Whole-study findings and limits: Confirmation of SARS-CoV-2 specificity was lacking for second-wave clones peaking day 37. The pre-infection memory compartment contained some responding clones, suggesting cross-reactive memory joined. Mainly in CM and EM were contracting CD4+ clones; CD8+ were in EMRA.

A few counts support this clonotype. What it recognizes is unknown. This clonotype was sampled from an adult woman who had mild COVID-19 (a few samples of this study predate the infection). Cell type and time point are not known. Source material: PBMCs or a T cell subset sorted from them (not recorded which). The chain has TRBV3-1 and TRBJ2-1; 14 bases are shared with TRBD2. CDR3 loop: CASSLGTSGSFNEQFF. For the CDR3, the DNA is TGTGCCAGCAGCCTTGGGACTAGCGGGAGTTTTAATGAGCAGTTCTTC.